The T cell receptor (beta chain) described here comes from a study of T cells in Graves' hyperthyroidism and ophthalmopathy. Germline V gene data show CDR1 as LNHDA and CDR2 as SQIVND (reference sequence). The V gene lost 7 bases and the J gene lost 0 bases, with 18 bases spanning the gap. This CDR3 comprises 16 residues. TCR beta CDR3 regions were amplified from RNA transcripts. The primer set for the first-round RT-PCR of the TCR CDR3 was HTBI. TCRdb re-called the multiplex PCR reads through MiXCR, storing one row per CDR3 protein. Here the sample spans approximately 720,000 distinct CDR3 sequences, about 19% being singletons.

Sequenced sample: blood. The chain is built from TRBV19 and TRBJ1-1, with D hard to call. This sequence was found in a woman aged 50 to 60 with Graves' hyperthyroidism that later progressed to Graves' ophthalmopathy. The CDR3 nucleotides read TGTGCCAGTACCTCGTGGGCAGGTTCGATGAACACTGAAGCTTTCTTT. Amino acids: CASTSWAGSMNTEAFF.